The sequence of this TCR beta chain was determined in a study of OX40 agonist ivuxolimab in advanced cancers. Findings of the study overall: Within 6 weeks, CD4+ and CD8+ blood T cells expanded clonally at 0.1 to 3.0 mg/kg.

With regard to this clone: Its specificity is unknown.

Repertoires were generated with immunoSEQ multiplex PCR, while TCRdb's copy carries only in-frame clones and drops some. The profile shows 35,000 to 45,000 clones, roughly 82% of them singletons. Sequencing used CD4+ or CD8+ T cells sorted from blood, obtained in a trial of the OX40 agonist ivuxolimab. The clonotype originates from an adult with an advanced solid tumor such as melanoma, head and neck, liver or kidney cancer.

In nucleotides, the CDR3 is TGCAGCGTTGTGCGGGACTCTAGCGGCGAGCAGTACTTC. Amino acid sequence: CSVVRDSSGEQYF. This chain joins TRBV29-1 and TRBJ2-7, with 7 bases matching TRBD2. Germline V gives CDR1 SQVTM, CDR2 ANQGSEA. The V and J ends lost 4 bases and 6 bases, in that order; junction bases with no gene match: 9. This CDR3 contains 13 residues.